This T cell receptor (beta chain) was sequenced in a study of monozygotic twins with inflammatory bowel disease. Points from the study as a whole: People with IBD had fewer clonotypes in common with others than healthy twins did, especially with disease activity. A reduction in TCRbeta diversity (inverse Simpson) was seen in IBD patients relative to healthy co-twins.

Comments on this clonotype: No antigen is known for it.

The CDR3 runs to 13 residues. TCRdb reanalyzed the 5' RACE reads and collapses them to one entry per CDR3 protein, without DNA. This sample lists approximately 390,000 distinct CDR3 sequences; its ten largest clones have under 3%. The TCR originated in a human donor with ulcerative colitis or Crohn's disease, or a healthy co-twin of an affected twin (not recorded which). V usage is TRBV12-3 or TRBV12-4 and J usage is TRBJ2-3. The material sequenced was blood. CDR3 sequence: CAINTELTDTQYF.